This is a list of T cell receptor beta chains from one sample in a study of glioma-infiltrating T cells. TCRdb itself ran the multiplex PCR reads through MiXCR, one entry per CDR3 protein. Among about 89,000 distinct CDR3 sequences listed, 23% were seen once. Specimen: glioma tissue, nonneoplastic brain tissue, or PBMCs (not recorded which). These receptors all come from a human donor with low-grade glioma or glioblastoma, undergoing nonglioma brain surgery, or in good health (not recorded which). CDR3s include the opening cysteine and the closing phenylalanine or tryptophan. D genes are given only for firm matches. Size is stated for part of the rows, as once, few or many counts, or as a class when the clone is expanded.

v_gene: TRBV7-9; d_gene: TRBD1; j_gene: TRBJ1-1; abundance: few; CDR3nt: TGTGCCAGCAGCCGGGACAGTAGGAGAAACACTGAAGCTTTCTTT; CDR3aa: CASSRDSRRNTEAFF
v_gene: TRBV20-1; d_gene: TRBD1; j_gene: TRBJ2-7; abundance: many; CDR3nt: TGCAGTGCTACAAGACAGGGCCTCTCCTACGAGCAGTACTTC; CDR3aa: CSATRQGLSYEQYF
v_gene: TRBV10-1; d_gene: NA; j_gene: TRBJ2-2; abundance: many; CDR3nt: TGCGCCAGCATGGGCGGAAACACCGGGGAGCTGTTTTTT; CDR3aa: CASMGGNTGELFF
v_gene: TRBV7-8; d_gene: NA; j_gene: TRBJ2-5; abundance: few; CDR3nt: TGTGCCAGCAGCTTAGAGCGTCAGGGGCAGACCCAGTACTTC; CDR3aa: CASSLERQGQTQYF
v_gene: TRBV2; d_gene: NA; j_gene: TRBJ1-5; abundance: many; CDR3nt: TGTGCCAGCAGAGACGACAGTCTCAATCAGCCCCAGCATTTT; CDR3aa: CASRDDSLNQPQHF
v_gene: TRBV7-9; d_gene: NA; j_gene: TRBJ1-1; abundance: many; CDR3nt: TGTGCCAGCAGCCCACTTAACCCTATTATGAACACTGAAGCTTTCTTT; CDR3aa: CASSPLNPIMNTEAFF
v_gene: TRBV15; d_gene: NA; j_gene: TRBJ1-1; abundance: medium-sized; CDR3nt: TGTGCCACCAGCGTACCGGGACATTTGAACACTGAAGCTTTCTTT; CDR3aa: CATSVPGHLNTEAFF
v_gene: TRBV5-1; d_gene: TRBD1; j_gene: TRBJ2-7; abundance: once; CDR3nt: TGCGCCAGCAGCCAGCCGGGACAGGTCTACGAGCAGTACTTC; CDR3aa: CASSQPGQVYEQYF
v_gene: TRBV20-1; d_gene: NA; j_gene: TRBJ2-7; abundance: NA; CDR3nt: TGCAGTGCTAGTCCCGAGACAGGTCGCGAGCAATACTTC; CDR3aa: CSASPETGREQYF
v_gene: TRBV12-3/TRBV12-4; d_gene: NA; j_gene: TRBJ2-1; abundance: NA; CDR3nt: TGTGCCAGCAGTTTAGGAAGGTCCGCGTTAGGGGTTTTCTCCTACAATGAGCAGTTCTTC; CDR3aa: CASSLGRSALGVFSYNEQFF
v_gene: TRBV5-1; d_gene: TRBD2; j_gene: TRBJ2-7; abundance: many; CDR3nt: TGCGCCAGCAGCTCCAGCGGGGGGAACTACGAGCAGTACTTC; CDR3aa: CASSSSGGNYEQYF
v_gene: TRBV12-3/TRBV12-4; d_gene: NA; j_gene: TRBJ1-2; abundance: NA; CDR3nt: TGTGCCAGCAGTTTAGGGTGGACAGTTAACTATGGCTACACCTTC; CDR3aa: CASSLGWTVNYGYTF
v_gene: TRBV7-9; d_gene: TRBD1; j_gene: TRBJ2-3; abundance: few; CDR3nt: TGTGCCAGCAGCTTAACGACAGGGGCGGCCACAGATACGCAGTATTTT; CDR3aa: CASSLTTGAATDTQYF
v_gene: TRBV12-5; d_gene: TRBD1; j_gene: TRBJ2-2; abundance: NA; CDR3nt: TGTGCTAGTGGTTTGGCCCGGACAGGGTCGAACACCGGGGAGCTGTTTTTT; CDR3aa: CASGLARTGSNTGELFF
v_gene: TRBV6-1; d_gene: TRBD1; j_gene: TRBJ2-7; abundance: many; CDR3nt: TGTGCCAGCAGTGGACCGGGACAGGGGGCCTACGAGCAGTACTTC; CDR3aa: CASSGPGQGAYEQYF
v_gene: TRBV6-1; d_gene: TRBD1; j_gene: TRBJ2-1; abundance: many; CDR3nt: TGTGCCAGCAGTCTACAAGCAGGGGGCTTTGCCTCAAACAATGAGCAGTTCTTC; CDR3aa: CASSLQAGGFASNNEQFF
v_gene: TRBV7-2; d_gene: NA; j_gene: TRBJ2-3; abundance: many; CDR3nt: TGTGCCAGCAGCTTAGTGGGGGGACGCACAGATACGCAGTATTTT; CDR3aa: CASSLVGGRTDTQYF
v_gene: TRBV7-2; d_gene: NA; j_gene: TRBJ2-3; abundance: many; CDR3nt: TGTGCCAGCAGCCGCACAGATACGCAGTATTTT; CDR3aa: CASSRTDTQYF
v_gene: TRBV11-2; d_gene: NA; j_gene: TRBJ2-3; abundance: many; CDR3nt: TGTGCCAGCAGCCCCCTAGCGGGACAGGGTTACAGCACAGATACGCAGTATTTT; CDR3aa: CASSPLAGQGYSTDTQYF
v_gene: TRBV25-1; d_gene: TRBD1; j_gene: TRBJ1-6; abundance: many; CDR3nt: TGTGCCAGCAGCGAGGGACAGGTCTCGGGTTCACCCCTCCACTTT; CDR3aa: CASSEGQVSGSPLHF
v_gene: TRBV29-1; d_gene: NA; j_gene: TRBJ2-1; abundance: few; CDR3nt: TGCAGCGCTCTCCGGGACTTGCTCCGGAATGAGCAGTTCTTC; CDR3aa: CSALRDLLRNEQFF
v_gene: TRBV2; d_gene: TRBD1; j_gene: TRBJ1-5; abundance: many; CDR3nt: TGTGCCAGCAGCGCGACAGGGCGTAGCAATCAGCCCCAGCATTTT; CDR3aa: CASSATGRSNQPQHF
v_gene: TRBV2; d_gene: TRBD1; j_gene: TRBJ1-1; abundance: many; CDR3nt: TGTGCCAGCATGGGGGACAGGAGCCGATCGAACACTGAAGCTTTCTTT; CDR3aa: CASMGDRSRSNTEAFF
v_gene: TRBV6-6; d_gene: NA; j_gene: TRBJ2-5; abundance: many; CDR3nt: TGTGCCAGCAGTTACGGTCACCCCCAAGAGACCCAGTACTTC; CDR3aa: CASSYGHPQETQYF
v_gene: TRBV6-5; d_gene: TRBD2; j_gene: TRBJ2-5; abundance: many; CDR3nt: TGTGCCAGCAGTTACGGTTTGACTAGCGGGGCCCTGTACCAAGAGACCCAGTACTTC; CDR3aa: CASSYGLTSGALYQETQYF
v_gene: TRBV3-1; d_gene: TRBD1; j_gene: TRBJ2-7; abundance: many; CDR3nt: TGTGCCAGCAGTCGAACCGGGACAGGGGCCTACGAGCAGTACTTC; CDR3aa: CASSRTGTGAYEQYF
v_gene: TRBV19; d_gene: TRBD2; j_gene: TRBJ2-1; abundance: many; CDR3nt: TGTGCCAGTACCAATTGGGGACTATCCGCAAACGAGCAGTTCTTC; CDR3aa: CASTNWGLSANEQFF
v_gene: TRBV7-9; d_gene: NA; j_gene: TRBJ1-1; abundance: many; CDR3nt: TGTGCCAGCAGCCCGAGGGGCCTAATGAACACTGAAGCTTTCTTT; CDR3aa: CASSPRGLMNTEAFF
v_gene: TRBV5-1; d_gene: NA; j_gene: TRBJ2-7; abundance: many; CDR3nt: TGCGCCAGCAGCTTGTACAGCTCCTACGAGCAGTACTTC; CDR3aa: CASSLYSSYEQYF
v_gene: TRBV6-2/TRBV6-3; d_gene: NA; j_gene: TRBJ2-7; abundance: many; CDR3nt: TGTGCCACCTGCCCACTAGGAGGAGGGAGCGTGGAGCAGTACTTC; CDR3aa: CATCPLGGGSVEQYF
v_gene: TRBV2; d_gene: TRBD2; j_gene: TRBJ2-3; abundance: many; CDR3nt: TGTGCCAGCGGAAAGGGAGCGGGAGGGCCAATCGCAGATACGCAGTATTTT; CDR3aa: CASGKGAGGPIADTQYF